A selection of T cell receptor beta chains follows, all from one sample in a study of Ad26.COV2.S vaccination and SARS-CoV-2 variants. The table came from immunoSEQ multiplex PCR; TCRdb's copy has only in-frame clones and leaves some out. The sample shows approximately 240,000 clones, roughly 90% of them seen only once. The sequenced sample was peripheral blood, obtained in a trial of Ad26.COV2.S vaccine versus placebo. The receptors derive from a person aged 18-65 years who received the Ad26.COV2.S COVID-19 vaccine or a placebo. Both conserved end residues are part of each CDR3. D genes are given only for firm matches. Size is omitted from some rows. Given values are once, few, many or a class for expanded clones.

v_gene,j_gene,abundance,d_gene,CDR3aa,CDR3nt
TRBV5-4,TRBJ2-4,NA,TRBD2,CASSLERGGNKNIQYF,TGTGCCAGCAGCTTGGAGCGGGGGGGGAACAAAAACATTCAGTACTTC
TRBV5-6,TRBJ2-1,NA,NA,CASTIAGGLNEQFF,TGTGCCAGCACCATAGCTGGGGGCCTGAATGAGCAGTTCTTC
TRBV27,TRBJ2-7,NA,TRBD1,CASSLMPGQGNEQYF,TGTGCCAGCAGTCTGATGCCGGGACAGGGGAACGAGCAGTACTTC
TRBV20-1,TRBJ2-7,few,NA,CSASPGPIRGEQYF,TGCAGTGCTAGTCCCGGGCCGATTAGGGGCGAGCAGTACTTC
TRBV18,TRBJ2-7,NA,TRBD1,CASSLGQGPFYEQYF,TGTGCCAGCTCCCTCGGACAGGGCCCCTTTTACGAGCAGTACTTC
TRBV7-2,TRBJ1-2,NA,NA,CASSPASRNYGYTF,TGTGCCAGCAGCCCAGCAAGCAGAAACTATGGCTACACCTTC
TRBV27,TRBJ2-6,NA,NA,CASSLGSSGANVLTF,TGTGCCAGCAGTTTAGGGAGCTCTGGGGCCAACGTCCTGACTTTC
TRBV28,TRBJ2-7,NA,NA,CASRSSAAYEQYF,TGTGCCAGCAGGTCGAGCGCCGCCTACGAGCAGTACTTC
TRBV11-1,TRBJ1-1,NA,TRBD1,CASISLDRGRNTEAFF,TGTGCCAGCATCAGTCTGGACAGGGGGCGTAACACTGAAGCTTTCTTT
TRBV6-4,TRBJ2-7,NA,TRBD1,CASSDLTGSEQYF,TGTGCCAGCAGTGACCTGACAGGGTCCGAGCAGTACTTC
TRBV3-1/TRBV3-2,TRBJ1-5,NA,TRBD1,CASSPQTGIQPQHF,TGTGCCAGCAGCCCCCAGACAGGGATTCAGCCCCAGCATTTT
TRBV19,TRBJ2-2,NA,TRBD1,CASTTLRRSGQGNTGELFF,TGTGCCAGTACGACTCTACGGAGGTCGGGACAGGGTAACACCGGGGAGCTGTTTTTT
TRBV5-1,TRBJ1-1,NA,TRBD1,CASTQSHGGVTGSAFF,TGCGCCAGCACCCAATCCCATGGTGGGGTGACAGGGAGCGCTTTCTTT
TRBV7-8,TRBJ2-7,NA,NA,CASSLEGAGTRAYEQYF,TGTGCCAGCAGCTTAGAGGGGGCGGGGACTAGAGCCTACGAGCAGTACTTC
TRBV19,TRBJ1-1,NA,TRBD1,CATGQGLGTEAFF,TGTGCCACTGGACAGGGGCTCGGCACTGAAGCTTTCTTT
TRBV5-1,TRBJ1-6,NA,NA,CASSLLGDNSPLHF,TGCGCCAGCAGCTTGCTAGGAGATAATTCACCCCTCCACTTT
TRBV3-1/TRBV3-2,TRBJ2-7,few,TRBD2,CASSQGTSFDEQYF,TGTGCCAGCAGCCAGGGGACTAGCTTCGACGAGCAGTACTTC
TRBV9,TRBJ1-1,NA,TRBD1,CASSSLRTGGTEAFF,TGTGCCAGCAGCTCCTTGCGGACAGGGGGGACTGAAGCTTTCTTT
TRBV21-1,TRBJ1-6,NA,NA,CASSHREGYNSPLHF,TGTGCCAGCAGCCACCGGGAAGGGTATAATTCACCCCTCCACTTT
TRBV4-3,TRBJ2-2,NA,NA,CASSQDRGLAGELFF,TGCGCCAGCAGCCAAGATCGAGGGTTGGCCGGGGAGCTGTTTTTT
TRBV5-1,TRBJ2-1,NA,TRBD2,CASSLVGLAGNEQFF,TGCGCCAGCAGCTTGGTGGGACTAGCGGGGAATGAGCAGTTCTTC
TRBV7-2,TRBJ2-5,NA,TRBD2,CASSFVVGTSGETQYF,TGTGCCAGCAGCTTTGTAGTCGGGACTAGCGGGGAGACCCAGTACTTC
TRBV29-1,TRBJ2-7,NA,NA,CSVEGVGQIYEQYF,TGCAGCGTTGAAGGGGTCGGCCAAATCTACGAGCAGTACTTC
TRBV5-5,TRBJ1-5,once,TRBD1,CASSLLGGLSNQPQHF,TGTGCCAGCAGCTTGTTAGGGGGCCTTAGTAATCAGCCCCAGCATTTT
TRBV5-4,TRBJ1-2,NA,TRBD1,CASTLQGGANYGYTF,TGTGCCAGCACCCTACAGGGGGGAGCTAACTATGGCTACACCTTC
TRBV25-1,TRBJ2-1,NA,NA,CASSDRAWSEQFF,TGTGCCAGCAGTGACCGGGCCTGGAGTGAGCAGTTCTTC
TRBV6-5,TRBJ1-1,NA,NA,CASTPHGNMNTEAFF,TGTGCCAGCACCCCCCACGGGAATATGAACACTGAAGCTTTCTTT
TRBV19,TRBJ2-7,NA,NA,CASGVGYEQYF,TGTGCCAGTGGCGTGGGGTACGAGCAGTACTTC
TRBV19,TRBJ1-5,few,NA,CASSFADKPQHF,TGTGCCAGTAGTTTCGCCGATAAGCCCCAGCATTTT
TRBV19,TRBJ1-1,NA,TRBD1,CASRPDRGPDTEAFF,TGTGCCAGTAGGCCCGACAGGGGACCCGACACTGAAGCTTTCTTT
TRBV7-3,TRBJ2-1,NA,NA,CASSLRGDNNEQFF,TGTGCCAGCAGCTTACGCGGTGACAACAATGAGCAGTTCTTC
TRBV6-1,TRBJ2-7,NA,TRBD2,CASSETSGAYEQYF,TGTGCCAGCAGTGAAACTAGCGGGGCCTACGAGCAGTACTTC
TRBV29-1,TRBJ1-2,NA,TRBD1,CSVATTGFNYGYTF,TGCAGCGTTGCCACGACAGGGTTCAACTATGGCTACACCTTC
TRBV6-5,TRBJ2-2,NA,NA,CASSPPRAGELFF,TGTGCCAGCAGTCCCCCCCGGGCCGGGGAGCTGTTTTTT
TRBV3-1/TRBV3-2,TRBJ1-1,NA,NA,CASSQVPGVGGEAFF,TGTGCCAGCAGCCAAGTTCCCGGGGTGGGAGGTGAAGCTTTCTTT
TRBV5-4,TRBJ2-1,NA,NA,CASSLDSYNEQFF,TGTGCCAGCAGCTTGGACAGTTACAATGAGCAGTTCTTC
TRBV18,TRBJ2-1,NA,TRBD1,CASSPGQGNEQFF,TGTGCCAGCTCACCGGGACAGGGCAATGAGCAGTTCTTC
TRBV5-8,TRBJ2-3,few,NA,CASSLGTVLTDTQYF,TGTGCCAGCAGCCTCGGGACCGTCCTCACAGATACGCAGTATTTT
TRBV28,TRBJ1-5,once,NA,CASSLLGRNQPQHF,TGTGCCAGCAGTTTATTGGGCAGGAATCAGCCCCAGCATTTT
TRBV6-1,TRBJ2-1,NA,NA,CASSEVRQSPYNEQFF,TGTGCCAGCAGTGAAGTGCGGCAGAGCCCCTACAATGAGCAGTTCTTC
TRBV7-2,TRBJ2-5,NA,TRBD1,CASSPAGGAQETQYF,TGTGCCAGCAGTCCCGCAGGGGGCGCCCAAGAGACCCAGTACTTC
TRBV19,TRBJ2-7,NA,NA,CASRRSGSGGEQYF,TGTGCCAGTAGGAGGTCCGGATCTGGGGGCGAGCAGTACTTC
TRBV2,TRBJ2-6,once,TRBD1,CASSPGTGVSGANVLTF,TGTGCCAGCAGCCCTGGGACAGGGGTGTCCGGGGCCAACGTCCTGACTTTC
TRBV24-1,TRBJ2-5,NA,TRBD2,CATSDLKASGSGTQYF,TGTGCCACCAGTGATTTGAAGGCTAGCGGATCAGGGACCCAGTACTTC
TRBV7-6,TRBJ2-5,NA,NA,CASSPGDIMKETQYF,TGTGCCAGCAGCCCCGGGGACATCATGAAAGAGACCCAGTACTTC
TRBV24-1,TRBJ2-1,NA,NA,CATSEPFDRYNEQFF,TGTGCCACCAGTGAGCCTTTTGACAGGTACAATGAGCAGTTCTTC
TRBV10-1,TRBJ2-5,NA,NA,CANPAEETQYF,TGCGCCAACCCAGCGGAAGAGACCCAGTACTTC